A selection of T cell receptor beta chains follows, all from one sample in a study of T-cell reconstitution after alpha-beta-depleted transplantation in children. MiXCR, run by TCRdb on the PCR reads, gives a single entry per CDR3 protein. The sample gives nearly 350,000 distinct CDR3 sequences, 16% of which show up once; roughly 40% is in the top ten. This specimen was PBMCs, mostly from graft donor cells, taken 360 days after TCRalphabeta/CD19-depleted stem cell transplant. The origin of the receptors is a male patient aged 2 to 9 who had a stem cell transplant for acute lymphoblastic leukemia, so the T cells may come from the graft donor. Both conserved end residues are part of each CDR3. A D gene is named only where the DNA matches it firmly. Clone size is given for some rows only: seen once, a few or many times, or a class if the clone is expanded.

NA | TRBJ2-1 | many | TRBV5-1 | TGCGCCAGCAGCTTGGCCCTAGCGTTAGATGAGCAGTTCTTC | CASSLALALDEQFF
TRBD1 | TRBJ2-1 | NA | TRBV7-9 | TGTGCCAGCAGGAACGACAGGGGTCCCTACAATGAGCAGTTCTTC | CASRNDRGPYNEQFF
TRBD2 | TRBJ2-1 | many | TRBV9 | TGTGCCAGCAGCGTGCGGGAGCGCACCTACAATGAGCAGTTCTTC | CASSVRERTYNEQFF
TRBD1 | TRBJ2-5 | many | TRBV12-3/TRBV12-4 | TGTGCCAGCACCAATCCGGGACAGCGTCTCGGGGAGACCCAGTACTTC | CASTNPGQRLGETQYF
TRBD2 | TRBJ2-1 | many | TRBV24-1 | TGTGCCACCAGTGATTTGAGGGGCGGGGGTTACAATGAGCAGTTCTTC | CATSDLRGGGYNEQFF
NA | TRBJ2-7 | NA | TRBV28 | TGTGCCAGCAAGCCATTGGTGCCCTACGAGCAGTACTTC | CASKPLVPYEQYF
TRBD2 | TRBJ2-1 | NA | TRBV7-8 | TGTGCCAGCAGCCCCCAGCGGGAGAGGGCAAATGAGCAGTTCTTC | CASSPQRERANEQFF
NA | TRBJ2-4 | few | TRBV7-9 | TGTGCCAGCAGCTTAGAAACCGGAGCCAAAAACATTCAGTACTTC | CASSLETGAKNIQYF
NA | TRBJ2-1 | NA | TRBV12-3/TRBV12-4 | TGTGCCAGCAGTTACACTCCCGGGGGGCTGAATGAGCAGTTCTTC | CASSYTPGGLNEQFF
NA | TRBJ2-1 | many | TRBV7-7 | TGTGCTAGCAGCTTAGGGGTCCCCCCAGGGGATAATGAGCAGTTCTTC | CASSLGVPPGDNEQFF
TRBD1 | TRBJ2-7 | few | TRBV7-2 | TGTGCCAGCAGCTTGGGAGTGGGACAGGGGCACTACGAGCAGTACTTC | CASSLGVGQGHYEQYF
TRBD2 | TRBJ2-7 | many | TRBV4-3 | TGCGCCAGCAGCCCCAATGGACTAGCGGAGACCTACGAGCAGTACTTC | CASSPNGLAETYEQYF
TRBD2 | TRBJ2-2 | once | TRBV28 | TGTGCCAGCAGTTTGAGCGGGACTACGAACACCGGGGAGCTGTTTTTT | CASSLSGTTNTGELFF
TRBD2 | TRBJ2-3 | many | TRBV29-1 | TGCAGCGGTCACCCTCAGACTAGCGGGAGCACAGATACGCAGTATTTT | CSGHPQTSGSTDTQYF
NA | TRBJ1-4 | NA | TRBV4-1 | TGCGCCAGCAGCCCCTCACCCGACAGGTATACTGCCGCAACTAATGAAAAACTGTTTTTT | CASSPSPDRYTAATNEKLFF
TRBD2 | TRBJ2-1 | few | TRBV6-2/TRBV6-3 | TGTGCCAGCAGGATCACAACTAGCGGGAGTGTCTCCTACAATGAGCAGTTCTTC | CASRITTSGSVSYNEQFF
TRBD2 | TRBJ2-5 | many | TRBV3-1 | TGTGCCAGCAAGGTTAGCGGGAGGGCCCTGGAGACCCAGTACTTC | CASKVSGRALETQYF
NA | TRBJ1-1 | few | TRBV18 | TGTGCCAGCTCCGACAGCCCGTCGAAAGAAGCTTTCTTT | CASSDSPSKEAFF
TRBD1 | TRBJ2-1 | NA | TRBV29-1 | TGCAGCGTAACAGGGGGCGAGCAGTTCTTC | CSVTGGEQFF
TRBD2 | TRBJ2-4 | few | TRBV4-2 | TGTGCCAGCAGCCATCTAGCGGGAGGGGCCAAAAACATTCAGTACTTC | CASSHLAGGAKNIQYF
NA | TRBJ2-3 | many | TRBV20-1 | TGCAGTGCTAGCCACACAGATACGCAGTATTTT | CSASHTDTQYF
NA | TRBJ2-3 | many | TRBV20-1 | TGCAGTGCTCCCGGGACCCCATTCACAGATACGCAGTATTTT | CSAPGTPFTDTQYF
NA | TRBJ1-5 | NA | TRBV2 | TGTGCCAGCAGTGGGGTCAGTTTTGGGGCAAATAATCAGCCCCAGCATTTT | CASSGVSFGANNQPQHF
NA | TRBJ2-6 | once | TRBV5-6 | TGTGCCAGCAGCCTCCCCGGGCAGCTTGGGGCCAACGTCCTGACTTTC | CASSLPGQLGANVLTF
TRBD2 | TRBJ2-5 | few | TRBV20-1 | TGCAGTGCTTTATTAGCGGGAGGGGCGACCCAGTACTTC | CSALLAGGATQYF
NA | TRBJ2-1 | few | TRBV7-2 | TGTGCCAGCAGCTTAGGAGCTGGGTCGGATGAGCAGTTCTTC | CASSLGAGSDEQFF
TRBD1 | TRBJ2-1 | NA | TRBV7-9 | TGTGCCAGCCACGACAGGGTTTATGTCCGAATGAATGAGCAGTTCTTC | CASHDRVYVRMNEQFF
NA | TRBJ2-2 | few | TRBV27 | TGTGCCAGCAGCCACAGGGAATGGACCGGGGAGCTGTTTTTT | CASSHREWTGELFF
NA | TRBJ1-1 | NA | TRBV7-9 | TGTGCCAGCAGCACCCACACAGGGAACACTGAAGCTTTCTTT | CASSTHTGNTEAFF
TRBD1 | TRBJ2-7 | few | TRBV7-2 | TGTGCCAGCAGCTTTGACAGGGGTCCCTACGAGCAGTACTTC | CASSFDRGPYEQYF
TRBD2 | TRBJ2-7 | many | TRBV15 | TGTGCCACCAGCAGAGATGACCCGATTTTGCGGGGGGGAGACTACGAGCAGTACTTC | CATSRDDPILRGGDYEQYF
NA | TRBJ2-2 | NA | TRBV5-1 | TGCGCCAGCAGCCCGATTTCAGGGGAGCTGTTTTTT | CASSPISGELFF
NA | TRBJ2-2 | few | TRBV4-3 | TGCGCCAGCAGCCTGGGACTTCTAGGGACCGGGGAGCTGTTTTTT | CASSLGLLGTGELFF
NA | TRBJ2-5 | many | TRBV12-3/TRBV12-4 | TGTGCCAGCGCCACTCGAAGGGATGGGACCCAGTACTTC | CASATRRDGTQYF
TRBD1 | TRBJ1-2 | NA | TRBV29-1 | TGCAGCGTTGAGGGAGACAGGGACTATGGCTACACCTTC | CSVEGDRDYGYTF
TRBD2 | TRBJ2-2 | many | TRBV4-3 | TGCGCCAGCAGCCGGACTAGCGGGACTACCGGGGAGCTGTTTTTT | CASSRTSGTTGELFF
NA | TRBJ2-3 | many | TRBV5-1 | TGCGCCAGCAGCTTGGGGGGGCCTGTTGGCCTAGAGACAGATACGCAGTATTTT | CASSLGGPVGLETDTQYF
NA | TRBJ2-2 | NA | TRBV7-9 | TGTGCCAGCAGCTTAGCAGGACGTAGCCCGGCTCGCGGGGAGCTGTTTTTT | CASSLAGRSPARGELFF
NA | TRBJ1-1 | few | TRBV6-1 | TGTGCCAGCAGTCCGAACGTAAACACTGAAGCTTTCTTT | CASSPNVNTEAFF
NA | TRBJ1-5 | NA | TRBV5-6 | TGTGCCAGCAGCTTGAGCGCGGGGAAGCCCCAGCATTTT | CASSLSAGKPQHF
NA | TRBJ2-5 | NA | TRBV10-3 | TGTGCCATCAGTGAGAGAGGGGGACCCCCCAAAGAGACCCAGTACTTC | CAISERGGPPKETQYF
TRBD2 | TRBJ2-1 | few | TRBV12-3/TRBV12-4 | TGTGCCAGCACCTACCGAGCCGGGACTAGCGGGAGTAGCGAGCAGTTCTTC | CASTYRAGTSGSSEQFF
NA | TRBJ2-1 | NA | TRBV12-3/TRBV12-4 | TGTGCCAGCAGATATTGGGGAGATGAGCAGTTCTTC | CASRYWGDEQFF
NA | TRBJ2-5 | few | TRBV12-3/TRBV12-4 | TGTGCCAGCAGTTTTGCAGGGGAGCAACAGACCCAGTACTTC | CASSFAGEQQTQYF
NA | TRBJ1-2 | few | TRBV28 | TGTGCCAGCAGTTTAAAGAAGCGGCCCACAGGGATGGATGGCTACACCTTC | CASSLKKRPTGMDGYTF
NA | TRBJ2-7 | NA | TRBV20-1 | TGCAGTGCTAGAGACGCCGCCCAGTTCCAACCCTACGAGCAGTACTTC | CSARDAAQFQPYEQYF
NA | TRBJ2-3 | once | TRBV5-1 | TGCGCCAGCAGCTACCTAGGGGGTACTAGCACAGATACGCAGTATTTT | CASSYLGGTSTDTQYF
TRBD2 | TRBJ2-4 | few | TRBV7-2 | TGTGCCAGCAGCGTAGACATAGGACTAGTTTACCACTTC | CASSVDIGLVYHF
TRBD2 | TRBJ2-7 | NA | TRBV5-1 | TGCGCCAGCAGCTTAACGGGAGGAATGGACTACGAGCAGTACTTC | CASSLTGGMDYEQYF
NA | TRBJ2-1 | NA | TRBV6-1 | TGTGCCAGCACCAACTCTGGGGGGCAGATGGGTGAGCAGTTCTTC | CASTNSGGQMGEQFF
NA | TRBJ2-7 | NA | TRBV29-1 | TGCAGCGTTTCGGGAGAGACAACCTACGAGCAGTACTTC | CSVSGETTYEQYF
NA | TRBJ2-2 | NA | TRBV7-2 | TGTGCCAGCAGCTTAGGCGCCACCGGGGAGCTGTTTTTT | CASSLGATGELFF
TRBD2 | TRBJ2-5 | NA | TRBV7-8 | TGTGCCAGCAGCTTAGCTGCTAGCGGGTTTGGGGCATATCAAGAGACCCAGTACTTC | CASSLAASGFGAYQETQYF
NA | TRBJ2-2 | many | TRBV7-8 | TGTGCCAGCAGCTCGGGACTGAGGAACACCGGGGAGCTGTTTTTT | CASSSGLRNTGELFF
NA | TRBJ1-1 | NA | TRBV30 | TGTGCCGGCAGGGGTTGGCCTGAAGCTTTCTTT | CAGRGWPEAFF
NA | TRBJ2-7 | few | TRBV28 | TGTGCCAGCAGTTTTGATGGGGGGCCTACCTACGAGCAGTACTTC | CASSFDGGPTYEQYF
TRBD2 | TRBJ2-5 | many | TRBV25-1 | TGTGCCAGCTCTAAGAAAGGAGCGGGAGGGCTTCGAGAGACCCAGTACTTC | CASSKKGAGGLRETQYF
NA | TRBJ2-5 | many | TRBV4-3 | TGCGCCAGCAGCCAGGGGCGGGGAGGGGGACAAGAGACCCAGTACTTC | CASSQGRGGGQETQYF
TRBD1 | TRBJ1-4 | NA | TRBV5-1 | TGCGCCAGCAGCGTATGGGGACAGCCAAATGAAAAACTGTTTTTT | CASSVWGQPNEKLFF
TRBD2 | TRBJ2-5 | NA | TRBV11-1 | TGTGCCAGCAGCTCTCTGACTAGCGGGAGTAAAGGCCAAGAGACCCAGTACTTC | CASSSLTSGSKGQETQYF